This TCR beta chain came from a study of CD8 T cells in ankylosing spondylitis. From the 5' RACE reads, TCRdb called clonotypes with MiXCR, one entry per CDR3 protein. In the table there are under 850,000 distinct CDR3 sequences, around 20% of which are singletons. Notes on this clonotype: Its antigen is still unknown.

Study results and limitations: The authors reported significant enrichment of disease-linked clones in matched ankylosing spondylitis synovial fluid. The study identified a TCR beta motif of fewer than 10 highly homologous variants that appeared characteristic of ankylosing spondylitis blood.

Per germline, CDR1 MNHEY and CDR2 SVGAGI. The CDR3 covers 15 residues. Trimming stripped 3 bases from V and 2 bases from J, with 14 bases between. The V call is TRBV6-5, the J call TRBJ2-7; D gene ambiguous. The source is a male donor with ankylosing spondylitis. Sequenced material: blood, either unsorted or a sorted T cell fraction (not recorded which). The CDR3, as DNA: TGTGCCAGCAGTTATTCTCTAGAATCGGCCTACGAGCAGTACTTC. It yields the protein CASSYSLESAYEQYF.